This T cell receptor (beta chain) was sequenced in a study of CD8+ T cells in alopecia areata. Study context: Each of the treated patients was given oral tofacitinib, 5 to 10 mg twice daily, for moderate-to-severe alopecia areata. Notes on the study in general: Scalp clonality, along with expanded CD8+ clones among the top 100, was significantly decreased by tofacitinib.

cDNA reverse transcribed from extracted RNA served as the sequencing template. Only in-frame clones appear in the TCRdb table, and some are missing; sequencing was by immunoSEQ multiplex PCR. Seen here are 200,000 to 250,000 clones, around 57% observed once, and the top ten hold roughly 1.4%. Treatment reported: oral pan-JAK inhibitor, 5-10 mg twice daily. Researchers took lesional scalp punch biopsies and peripheral blood from people who were alopecia areata patients. On this clone itself: Its antigen is still unknown.

The CDR3 has 13 amino acids. Germline V gene data show CDR1 as MNHEY and CDR2 as SVGAGI. Trimming cost V 10 bases and J 7 bases, with 14 bases left between them. This TCR was recovered from a human donor with alopecia areata. The chain links TRBV6-5 to TRBJ1-6; no clear D. This specimen was CD4+ T cells sorted from blood, taken at week 4, from a patient treated with tofacitinib. The CDR3 is CATGEGYNSPLHF. CDR3 in DNA: TGTGCCACCGGCGAGGGATACAATTCACCCCTCCACTTT.